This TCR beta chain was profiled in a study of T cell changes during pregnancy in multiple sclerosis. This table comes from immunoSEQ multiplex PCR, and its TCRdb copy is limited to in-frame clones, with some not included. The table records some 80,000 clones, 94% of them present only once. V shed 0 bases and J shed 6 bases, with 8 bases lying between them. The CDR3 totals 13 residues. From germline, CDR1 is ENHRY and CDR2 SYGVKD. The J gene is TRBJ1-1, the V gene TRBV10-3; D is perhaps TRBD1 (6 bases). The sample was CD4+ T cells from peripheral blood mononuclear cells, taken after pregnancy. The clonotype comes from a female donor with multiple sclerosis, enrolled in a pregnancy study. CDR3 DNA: TGTGCCATCAGTGAGTCAGGACAGTCTGAAGCTTTCTTT. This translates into CAISESGQSEAFF.